Listed below are T cell receptor beta chains from one sample, sequenced in a study of blood T cell repertoires in COVID-19. Sequenced by immunoSEQ multiplex PCR; TCRdb stores in-frame clones only, minus some. The data hold 200,000 or so clones, with roughly nine tenths observed a single time. The sequencing input was peripheral blood. These receptors were obtained from a woman in her seventies with acute or convalescent COVID-19. Each CDR3 is given with its conserved first and last residue. Each record gives: clone size, V gene, D gene, J gene, CDR3 DNA, CDR3 protein. The D gene is left open where the match is weak. The size field is filled for only some rows; it gives once, few, many or a size class.

clone_size: NA; v_call: TRBV11-3; d_call: TRBD2; j_call: TRBJ2-7; cdr3_nt: TGTGCCAGCAGCCTTGGACTAGCGGGGTCCTACGAGCAGTACTTC; cdr3_aa: CASSLGLAGSYEQYF
clone_size: NA; v_call: TRBV11-2; d_call: TRBD1; j_call: TRBJ1-5; cdr3_nt: TGTGCCAGCAGCTTAGGGGACAGTCCTTATCAGCCCCAGCATTTT; cdr3_aa: CASSLGDSPYQPQHF
clone_size: once; v_call: TRBV18; d_call: NA; j_call: TRBJ1-1; cdr3_nt: TGTGCCAGCTCCCCTCAGGGAGGCACTGAAGCTTTCTTT; cdr3_aa: CASSPQGGTEAFF
clone_size: NA; v_call: TRBV15; d_call: TRBD1; j_call: TRBJ1-5; cdr3_nt: TGTGCCACCAGCAGAGGGGGGACAGGGTACAATCAGCCCCAGCATTTT; cdr3_aa: CATSRGGTGYNQPQHF
clone_size: NA; v_call: TRBV11-2; d_call: NA; j_call: TRBJ1-2; cdr3_nt: TGTGCCAGCAGCCCCGACGGAGGGGACTATGGCTACACCTTC; cdr3_aa: CASSPDGGDYGYTF
clone_size: NA; v_call: TRBV10-2; d_call: TRBD2; j_call: TRBJ2-5; cdr3_nt: TGCGCCAGCAGTGAGGCTAGCGGGGGGGTGGGGACCCAGTACTTC; cdr3_aa: CASSEASGGVGTQYF
clone_size: NA; v_call: TRBV11-3; d_call: TRBD1; j_call: TRBJ2-3; cdr3_nt: TGTGCCAGCAGCTTAGGCAGGGGGCAACATACGCAGTATTTT; cdr3_aa: CASSLGRGQHTQYF
clone_size: NA; v_call: TRBV6-5; d_call: TRBD1; j_call: TRBJ1-6; cdr3_nt: TGTGCCAGCAGTTACTCCCAGGGGGCTTCACCCCTCCACTTT; cdr3_aa: CASSYSQGASPLHF
clone_size: NA; v_call: TRBV4-1; d_call: NA; j_call: TRBJ2-1; cdr3_nt: TGCGCCAGCAGCCAAGATCCGGGGGGCTTCGGGGCCTACAATGAGCAGTTCTTC; cdr3_aa: CASSQDPGGFGAYNEQFF
clone_size: NA; v_call: TRBV27; d_call: NA; j_call: TRBJ2-1; cdr3_nt: TGTGCCAGCAGTTTACAGGGGGGCGTAAGTAGCGGGGCGCAGTTCTTC; cdr3_aa: CASSLQGGVSSGAQFF
clone_size: NA; v_call: TRBV25-1; d_call: NA; j_call: TRBJ1-3; cdr3_nt: TGTGCCAGTGCGGACAGTCTTGGAAACACCATATATTTT; cdr3_aa: CASADSLGNTIYF
clone_size: NA; v_call: TRBV29-1; d_call: NA; j_call: TRBJ1-1; cdr3_nt: TGCAGCGTTGCAGACAGGAACACTGAAGCTTTCTTT; cdr3_aa: CSVADRNTEAFF
clone_size: NA; v_call: TRBV28; d_call: TRBD2; j_call: TRBJ2-1; cdr3_nt: TGTGCCAGCAGCGCAACTAGCGGGGGAAACAATGAGCAGTTCTTC; cdr3_aa: CASSATSGGNNEQFF
clone_size: NA; v_call: TRBV23-1; d_call: NA; j_call: TRBJ2-1; cdr3_nt: TGCGCCAGCAGTCATTCGGAGCAGTTCTTC; cdr3_aa: CASSHSEQFF
clone_size: NA; v_call: TRBV10-2; d_call: NA; j_call: TRBJ2-3; cdr3_nt: TGCGCCAGCAGTGAGTCCCTGGCCCGCGATCGGGGCACAGATACGCAGTATTTT; cdr3_aa: CASSESLARDRGTDTQYF